Shown below are 6 T cell receptor beta chains from a single sample sequenced in a study of cytomegalovirus exposure and HLA in healthy donors (TCRdb year 2017). Library creation used the immunoSEQ multiplex PCR assay. A mixture of 60 forward primers for TCR Vbeta segments and 13 reverse primers for TCR Jbeta segments was used in the multiplex PCR. This is the immuneACCESS table as TCRdb keeps it, with only in-frame sequences that have V and J called. A part of the clones is gone; compared with another copy, unresolved V genes explain less than half, and the rest is unexplained. Present in this sample are roughly 120,000 clones, around 78% of which were seen just once. The ten largest clones add up to more than 4.5% of the sample. The sample was PBMCs. These receptors came from a man in his sixties in good health and CMV-seropositive.

The chain joins TRBV30 to TRBJ1-4, with TRBD1 matching over 7 bases. Germline lookup yields CDR1 GTSNPN and CDR2 SVGIG (reference sequence). The CDR3 is 14 residues long. Unmatched junction bases numbered 5, after V lost 2 bases and J lost 5 bases. CDR3 loop: CAWSLTGQNEKLFF. The CDR3 bases are TGTGCCTGGAGTCTCACGGGACAGAATGAAAAACTGTTTTTT.

V is TRBV30 and J is TRBJ1-5; D possibly corresponds to TRBD1 (6 bases). Trimming shortened V by 0 bases and J by 9 bases, and 15 bases separated the two germline ends. Germline values: CDR1 GTSNPN, CDR2 SVGIG (reference sequence). The CDR3 is 14 residues long. CDR3 protein: CAWSVDRPTGPQHF. The CDR3, as DNA: TGTGCCTGGAGTGTAGACAGGCCCACGGGGCCCCAGCATTTT.

This clone was seen just once. The chain joins TRBV9 to TRBJ2-5, with a tentative D call TRBD1 (6 bases). The CDR3 is made up of 14 amino acids. Trimming pared 3 bases from V and 11 bases from J, leaving 20 bases between. Per germline, CDR1 SGDLS and CDR2 YYNGEE. Here the CDR3 reads CASSGRDIIARQYF. The CDR3 DNA reads TGTGCCAGCAGCGGACGGGACATTATTGCTCGTCAGTACTTC.

This rearrangement joins TRBV18 to TRBJ2-1, with D possibly TRBD1 on 5 matching bases. The CDR3 is 14 residues long. Trimming left V 1 base short and J 4 bases short, with 8 bases between. From germline, CDR1 is KGHSH and CDR2 LQKENI. CDR3 coding DNA: TGTGCCAGCTCACCACAGGGGAATTACAATGAGCAGTTCTTC. As protein: CASSPQGNYNEQFF. Supplemented by reference TRBV18 and TRBJ2-1, the full variable domain reads NAGVMQNPRHLVRRRGQEARLRCSPMKGHSHVYWYRQLPEEGLKFMVYLQKENIIDESGMPKERFSAEFPKEGPSILRIQQVVRGDSAAYFCASSPQGNYNEQFFGPGTRLTVL.

The V call is TRBV2, the J call TRBJ2-3; no definite D call. Looked up from germline, CDR1 is SNHLY and CDR2 is FYNNEI. V was cut by 4 bases and J by 2 bases, with 13 bases left in between. CDR3 size: 15 residues. CDR3 sequence: CASSVARTDTDTQYF. In DNA form, the CDR3 reads TGTGCCAGCAGTGTGGCTAGAACCGACACAGATACGCAGTATTTT.

The V gene is TRBV7-6, the J gene TRBJ1-3; no clear D. The CDR3 consists of 14 residues. Germline CDR1 SGHVS, CDR2 FNYEAQ. Trimming stripped 5 bases from V and 0 bases from J, with 8 bases between. DNA of the CDR3: TGTGCCAGCAGCGGACGGGACTCTGGAAACACCATATATTTT. This encodes CASSGRDSGNTIYF. Full variable domain (missing parts from reference TRBV7-6 and TRBJ1-3): GAGVSQSPRYKVTKRGQDVALRCDPISGHVSLYWYRQALGQGPEFLTYFNYEAQQDKSGLPNDRFSAERPEGSISTLTIQRTEQRDSAMYRCASSGRDSGNTIYFGEGSWLTVV.